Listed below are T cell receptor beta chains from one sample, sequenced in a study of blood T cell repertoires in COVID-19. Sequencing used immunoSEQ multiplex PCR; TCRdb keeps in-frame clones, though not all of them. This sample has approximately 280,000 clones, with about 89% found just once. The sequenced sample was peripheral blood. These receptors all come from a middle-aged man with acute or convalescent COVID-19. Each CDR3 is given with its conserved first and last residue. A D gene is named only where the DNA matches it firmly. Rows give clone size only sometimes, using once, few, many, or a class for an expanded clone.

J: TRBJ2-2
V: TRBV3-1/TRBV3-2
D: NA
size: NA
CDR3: CASSLGLGELFF
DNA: TGTGCCAGCAGCCTGGGCCTCGGGGAGCTGTTTTTT

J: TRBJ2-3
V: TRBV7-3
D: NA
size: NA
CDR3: CASSSWDTTDTQYF
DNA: TGTGCCAGCAGCTCATGGGACACCACAGATACGCAGTATTTT

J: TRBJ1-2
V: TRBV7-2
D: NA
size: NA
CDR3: CASSFSRGDGYTF
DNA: TGTGCCAGCAGTTTTAGCCGGGGAGATGGCTACACCTTC

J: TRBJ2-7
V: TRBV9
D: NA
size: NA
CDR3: CASAWGETTYEQYF
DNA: TGTGCCAGCGCCTGGGGAGAGACCACCTACGAGCAGTACTTC

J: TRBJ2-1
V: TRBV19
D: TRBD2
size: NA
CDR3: CASSISGTSGYNEQFF
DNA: TGTGCCAGTAGTATCTCCGGGACTAGCGGTTACAATGAGCAGTTCTTC

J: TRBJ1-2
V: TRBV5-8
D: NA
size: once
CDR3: CASSLARERGYTF
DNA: TGTGCCAGCAGCTTGGCCCGGGAACGGGGCTACACCTTC

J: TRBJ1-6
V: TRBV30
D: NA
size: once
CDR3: CARGAPVGTGYSPLHF
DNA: TGTGCCCGGGGTGCCCCGGTGGGAACAGGTTATTCACCCCTCCACTTT

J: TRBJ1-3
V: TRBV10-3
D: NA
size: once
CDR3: CAIRPDTSSGNTIYF
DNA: TGTGCCATCAGACCCGACACTAGCTCTGGAAACACCATATATTTT

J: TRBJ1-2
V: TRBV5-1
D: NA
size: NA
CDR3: CASSLAASGGYTF
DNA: TGCGCCAGCAGCTTGGCAGCCTCGGGAGGCTACACCTTC

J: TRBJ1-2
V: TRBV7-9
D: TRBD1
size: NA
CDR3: CASSLEGQGNYGYTF
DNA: TGTGCCAGCAGCTTAGAGGGACAGGGGAACTATGGCTACACCTTC

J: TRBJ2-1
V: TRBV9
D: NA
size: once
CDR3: CASSVERVLSYNEQFF
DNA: TGTGCCAGCAGCGTAGAGAGGGTGCTTTCCTACAATGAGCAGTTCTTC

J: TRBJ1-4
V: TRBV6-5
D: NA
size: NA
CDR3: CASSYFGQLNEKLFF
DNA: TGTGCCAGCAGTTACTTCGGACAGTTGAATGAAAAACTGTTTTTT

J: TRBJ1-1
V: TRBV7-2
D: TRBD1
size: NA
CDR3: CASNIIGTGLNTEAFF
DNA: TGTGCCAGCAACATAATTGGGACAGGCTTGAACACTGAAGCTTTCTTT

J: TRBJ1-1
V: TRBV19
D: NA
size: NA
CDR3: CASSMVGVMNTEAFF
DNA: TGTGCCAGTAGTATGGTCGGGGTTATGAACACTGAAGCTTTCTTT

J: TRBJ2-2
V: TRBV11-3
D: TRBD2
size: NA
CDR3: CASSLLAGGELFF
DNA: TGTGCCAGCAGCCTCCTAGCGGGCGGGGAGCTGTTTTTT

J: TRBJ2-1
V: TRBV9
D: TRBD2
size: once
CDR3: CASSQNPIAGSYQFF
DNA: TGTGCCAGCAGCCAGAACCCGATAGCGGGGTCATACCAGTTCTTC

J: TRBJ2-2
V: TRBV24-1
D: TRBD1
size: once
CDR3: CATSGRGTGAYTDTGELFF
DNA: TGTGCCACCAGTGGAAGGGGGACAGGGGCTTATACCGACACCGGGGAGCTGTTTTTT

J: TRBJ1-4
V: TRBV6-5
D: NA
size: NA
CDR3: CASRPGGVGEKLFF
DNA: TGTGCCAGCAGGCCGGGGGGGGTCGGTGAAAAACTGTTTTTT

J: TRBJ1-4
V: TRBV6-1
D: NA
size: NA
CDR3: CASSEWGGDEKLFF
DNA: TGTGCCAGCAGTGAATGGGGAGGTGACGAAAAACTGTTTTTT

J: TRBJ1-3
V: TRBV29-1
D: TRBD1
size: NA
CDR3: CSARRGQGNTIYF
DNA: TGCAGCGCCCGGAGGGGGCAAGGAAACACCATATATTTT

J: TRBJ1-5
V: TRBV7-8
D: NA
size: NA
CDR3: CASSPGGGDQPQHF
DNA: TGTGCCAGCAGCCCTGGGGGCGGTGATCAGCCCCAGCATTTT

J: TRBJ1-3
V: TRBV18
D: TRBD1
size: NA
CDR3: CASSPGRGPGNTIYF
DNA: TGTGCCAGCTCACCGGGCAGGGGGCCCGGAAACACCATATATTTT

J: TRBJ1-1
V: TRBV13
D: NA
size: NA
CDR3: CASSLDAGGTEAFF
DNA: TGTGCCAGCAGCTTAGACGCAGGCGGGACTGAAGCTTTCTTT

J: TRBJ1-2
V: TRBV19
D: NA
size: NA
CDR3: CASSIRGGSNYGYTF
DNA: TGTGCCAGTAGTATAAGGGGGGGCTCTAACTATGGCTACACCTTC

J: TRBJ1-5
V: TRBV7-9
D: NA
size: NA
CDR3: CASSLSQGNQPQHF
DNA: TGTGCCAGCAGCTTGAGTCAGGGGAATCAGCCCCAGCATTTT

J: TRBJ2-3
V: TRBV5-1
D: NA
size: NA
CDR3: CASSLDYTDTQYF
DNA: TGCGCCAGCAGCTTGGACTACACAGATACGCAGTATTTT

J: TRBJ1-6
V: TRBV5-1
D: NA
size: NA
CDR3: CASSLDSTNSPLHF
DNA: TGCGCCAGCAGCTTAGACAGCACAAATTCACCCCTCCACTTT

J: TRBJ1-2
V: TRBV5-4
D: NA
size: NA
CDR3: CASRGADYGYTF
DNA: TGTGCCAGCCGGGGGGCGGATTATGGCTACACCTTC

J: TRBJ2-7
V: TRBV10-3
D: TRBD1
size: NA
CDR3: CAMKRDRGLLYEQYF
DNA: TGTGCCATGAAACGAGACAGGGGGCTGCTCTACGAGCAGTACTTC

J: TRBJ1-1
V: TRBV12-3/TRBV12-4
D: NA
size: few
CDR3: CASSWRATEAFF
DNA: TGTGCCAGCTCGTGGAGGGCCACTGAAGCTTTCTTT